This T cell receptor (beta chain) was recorded in a study of blood T cells in healthy people across ages (dated by TCRdb to about 2015). At the level of the whole study: In model experiments, template switching captured about one uniquely barcoded TCR beta cDNA molecule for every two T cells. The study measured age-related changes in TCR beta repertoire diversity using deep sequencing normalized with unique cDNA molecular identifiers. The donors were split into four age groups: young (average 16 years), middle-aged (roughly 40), aged (over 55) and long-lived (roughly 86). To avoid experimental bias, donors of different ages were spread randomly across the sequencing lanes. For two donors (one aged 18 to 30 and one aged 80 or older), the study analyzed two additional independent replicas of 1 million unique cDNA reads from the same blood draw. General findings and caveats noted by the study authors: Compared with the aged group, more naive CD4+ T cells, fewer expanded clones and increased TCR diversity were shown by the long-lived group, suggesting age selection. Observed TCR beta diversity per million T cells fell roughly linearly with age, and a significant reduction was already apparent by age about 43. Total diversity estimates from one million sequenced T cells were considered lower bounds and underestimates. A strong correlation was found between observed TCR beta diversity and the percentage of naive T cells measured by flow cytometry. Since profiling was done on bulk unsorted PBMCs, naive and antigen-experienced compartments could not be conclusively compared. Because the CMV infection status of the donors was unknown, age-related changes in expanded clonotypes may potentially have been confounded.

The roughly 42 donors, aged about 6 to 95 years, were systemically healthy Caucasian individuals from Russia. Each donor gave roughly 9.5 milliliters of peripheral blood, collected into EDTA-treated Vacutainer tubes. Ficoll-Paque density-gradient centrifugation was used to isolate PBMCs, with at least 6 million per sample. Trizol reagent was used to extract total RNA from PBMCs, with at least 6 micrograms per sample. For every donor, an aliquot of PBMCs went through flow cytometry to measure the percentages of naive CD45RAhigh/CD27high T cells. The CDR3 runs 10 amino acids, cysteine and phenylalanine included. CDR3 DNA only is kept here, 30 bases in frame from base 1. CDR1 DFQATT and CDR2 SNEGSKA were looked up in the germline V gene (reference sequence). Libraries were made using 5' RACE. Instrument used: Illumina HiSeq 2500. A second PCR of roughly 6 to 12 cycles was run with a J-beta primer mix and a sample-barcoded 5' primer. Each TCR beta cDNA molecule received a unique molecular identifier from a template-switch 5' adaptor carrying 12 random nucleotides. Each sample yielded at least 3 million CDR3-containing paired-end reads. First-strand cDNA synthesis was performed from all RNA using the Mint cDNA synthesis kit, with priming by a TRBC-specific oligonucleotide. Following uracil-DNA glycosylase treatment, all cDNA underwent a first 18-cycle PCR with the universal primers M1SS and BC2_uni_R. The published analysis was carried out like this. For normalization, 1 million high-quality reads were randomly selected from each sample, with every read carrying a distinct molecular identifier. Reads with shared molecular identifiers were discarded instead of being binned into consensus sequences. MiTCR, run with a Q25 quality threshold and the strictest error-elimination algorithm, handled CDR3 identification, clonotype clustering and error correction. A nonparametric unseen species model with Euler transformation was used to estimate lower-bound total TCR beta diversity. Starting from the raw public reads, TCRdb applied fastp trimming at Q25, assembled clones with MiXCR and retained in-frame beta chains. Identical CDR3 proteins give one entry, which carries the most common genes and DNA. Here the V and J calls rest on TCRdb's processing, not on the authors' analysis. A total of roughly 1,300,000 distinct CDR3 sequences appear in this sample, 45% to 70% of them only once. The top ten clonotypes cover 6.5% to 8% of the sample.

About this clonotype: Which antigen it targets is not known. No qualities accompany the bases; no much larger clone lies one base away.

Here the chain combines TRBV20-1 and TRBJ2-1, with TRBD2 perhaps the D gene, on 5 matching bases. The better agreement between TRBJ2-7 and the DNA end casts doubt on the J call. Material: blood. This TCR came from a man aged 18 to 29 in good health. For the CDR3, the sequence is CRTGYNEQYF. The bases are TGCAGAACGGGGTACAATGAGCAGTACTTC.